This note documents a single T cell receptor (beta chain) sequence. The antigen this receptor binds is unknown. No qualities accompany the bases; no much larger clone lies one base away. From V the trimming removes 1 base and from J it removes 7 bases, while the gene matches leave 5 bases of the junction unaccounted for. From a lookup of the germline V gene, CDR1 and CDR2 are SQVTM and ANQGSEA. Inclusive of the bounding cysteine and phenylalanine, the CDR3 is 13 residues long. Just CDR3 DNA is preserved here, 39 bases in frame from base 1. The source of the sample is a study of stem cell transplantation in POMP-related autoinflammatory disease (dated by TCRdb to the early 2020s). A note on the overall study: The study hypothesized that defective thymoproteasomes impair MHC class I-dependent CD8+ T-cell differentiation and positive selection, skewing the TRB repertoire. High-throughput TRB sequencing assessed how POMP deficiency affects T-cell receptor beta repertoire diversity and CDR3 characteristics. Before transplant, CD4+ naive T-cell skewing, low CD8+ T-cell proportions, and reduced T-cell cytokine secretion were observed in patients. DNA chimerism analysis after transplant demonstrated 100% donor engraftment of neutrophils and platelets for up to one year.

The method was the immunoSEQ multiplex PCR assay. The original pipeline was this. Shannon entropy, which accounts for clonal size distribution, was used to quantify repertoire diversity. The Gini-Simpson index (Simpson_1-D) was used to measure inequality of clonotype distribution. The table comes from immuneACCESS by way of TCRdb, which keeps in-frame sequences with V and J called. Part of the clones is missing from these tables; in studies checked, under half for an unresolved V gene and the rest for unknown reasons. From that table come the V and J calls and clone size; the DNA was used to work out D and trimming. In this sample the table shows more than 8,500 clones, about 90% of which occur a single time. The top ten clonotypes cover 10% to 15% of the sample. The time point label here, explained by the study, means: after hematopoietic stem cell transplant. PRAID was marked by prominent immunodeficiency together with autoinflammation. Prior to TRB sequencing, T-cell subsets (conventional T cells, CD8+ T cells, regulatory T cells, T follicular helper cells) were sorted.

General study outcomes and caveats: The trend toward lower diversity and increased clonality in PRAID patients was statistically significant only for regulatory T cells. A trend toward lower TRB diversity and higher clonality was observed in PRAID patients across all analyzed T-cell subsets. PRAID patients showed a restricted number of unique TRB V-J gene pairings.

Recombination joined TRBV29-1 with TRBJ1-1, and 8 bases in between align with TRBD1. The source is a human patient with POMP-related autoinflammation and immune dysregulation (PRAID). It is possible that, after a transplant, some T cells come from the graft donor. The sequencing used CD8+ T cells from PBMCs, collected after stem cell transplantation. The CDR3 reads CSVEGGQVNEAFF. The DNA sequence reads TGCAGCGTTGAAGGGGGACAGGTAAATGAAGCTTTCTTT. Beyond the CDR3, the reference TRBV29-1 and TRBJ1-1 genes provide the residues; the full variable domain reads: SAVISQKPSRDICQRGTSLTIQCQVDSQVTMMFWYRQQPGQSLTLIATANQGSEATYESGFVIDKFPISRPNLTFSTLTVSNMSPEDSSIYLCSVEGGQVNEAFFGQGTRLTVV.